These 20 T cell receptor beta chains came from one sample sequenced in a study of blood T cell repertoires in COVID-19. Assay used: immunoSEQ multiplex PCR; TCRdb lists only in-frame clones, some missing. The data hold about 90,000 clones, with approximately 91% observed a single time. The specimen was peripheral blood. Receptor source: a human donor with active COVID-19. The donor label of this sample is uncertain.

The chain links TRBV19 to TRBJ1-4, with 7 bases identical to TRBD1. Unmatched junction bases numbered 5, after V lost 8 bases and J lost 8 bases. Germline CDR1 reads LNHDA; CDR2 reads SQIVND (reference sequence). There are 12 residues in the CDR3. In DNA, the CDR3 is TGTGCCAGTCGACAGGGCTCCGAAAAACTGTTTTTT. Its protein product is CASRQGSEKLFF.

This clone occurred once. This CDR3 reads CASSYKTGGFEKLFF. The DNA for the CDR3 is TGTGCCAGCAGCTACAAGACAGGGGGATTTGAAAAACTGTTTTTT. The chain links TRBV5-4 to TRBJ1-4, with TRBD1 identical over 9 bases. The J segment lost 7 bases and the V segment lost 3 bases, leaving 7 bases of the junction unmatched. This CDR3 is built from 15 residues. Germline V gives CDR1 SGHNT, CDR2 YYREEE (reference sequence).

The CDR3 nucleotides are TGTGCCAGCAGTTTACAGGGATCCTCACCCCTCCACTTT. It encodes CASSLQGSSPLHF. J is TRBJ1-6 and V is TRBV12-3 or TRBV12-4; maybe TRBD1 (5 bases). The CDR3 extends over 13 amino acids. The V end was cut by 2 bases, the J end by 10 bases, with 9 bases between.

The chain couples TRBV29-1 to TRBJ1-2; no clear D. The CDR3 extends over 13 amino acids. V gave up 4 bases and J gave up 8 bases, with 17 bases separating them. Germline V gives CDR1 SQVTM, CDR2 ANQGSEA. CDR3 sequence: CSVGPGLGEGYTF. CDR3 in DNA: TGCAGCGTTGGGCCGGGCCTCGGGGAAGGCTACACCTTC.

The V and J genes are TRBV9 and TRBJ1-5, with 7 positions matching TRBD1. Germline CDR1 and CDR2: SGDLS and YYNGEE. V shed 0 bases and J 1 base; nucleotides not matched to a gene: 19. The CDR3 runs to 21 residues. CDR3 coding DNA: TGTGCCAGCAGCGTAGACTCTGCGAAACAGGGGAAAGATCGGAGCAATCAGCCCCAGCATTTT. Translated, it gives CASSVDSAKQGKDRSNQPQHF.

The V and J genes are TRBV5-5 and TRBJ2-3; weak D call: TRBD2 (6 bases). V dropped 0 bases and J dropped 3 bases, with 14 bases sitting between them. Germline V gives CDR1 SGHKS, CDR2 YYEKEE (reference sequence). The CDR3 length is 16 residues. CDR3 residues: CASSLVFSGDTDTQYF. CDR3 sequence (DNA): TGTGCCAGCAGCTTGGTTTTTAGCGGAGATACAGATACGCAGTATTTT.

V gene TRBV19 combines with J gene TRBJ1-2; the D gene is possibly TRBD1 (6 bases). Between the trimmed V and J ends, which lost 5 bases and 0 bases, there was a span of 10 bases. The CDR3 contains 14 residues. CDR1 and CDR2 (germline): LNHDA, SQIVND (reference sequence). The DNA of the CDR3 is TGTGCCAGTAGTCAGGACAGAGCTAACTATGGCTACACCTTC. Protein: CASSQDRANYGYTF.

In its sample, this clone was seen a few times. The chain joins TRBV19 to TRBJ2-3; tentatively, D is TRBD1 (7 bases). The V and J ends lost 3 bases and 6 bases respectively, with 19 bases between them. This CDR3 region has 16 residues. Germline assignment: CDR1 LNHDA and CDR2 SQIVND (reference sequence). As DNA, the CDR3 is TGTGCCAGTAGTATCGCCCACCAGGGGGGTTCTGATACGCAGTATTTT. This sequence encodes CASSIAHQGGSDTQYF.

Worth noting for this clone: Other DNA sequences in this specimen translate into the identical CDR3. J is TRBJ2-5 and V is TRBV4-3, with D perhaps matching TRBD1 (6 bases). V was trimmed by 1 base and J by 2 bases, leaving 8 bases between them. Germline V gene sequence: CDR1 LGHNA, CDR2 YSLEER. This CDR3 spans 14 amino acids. Written as DNA, the CDR3 is TGCGCCAGCAGCCAAGGACAGGATCAAGAGACCCAGTACTTC. Its translation is CASSQGQDQETQYF.

The J gene is TRBJ1-1, the V gene TRBV6-5; D uncertain. The CDR3 extends over 13 amino acids. V lost 11 bases and J lost 1, with 14 bases in between. Germline V CDR1 and CDR2: MNHEY, SVGAGI. The CDR3 region is CASAGSRNTEAFF. For the CDR3, the DNA is TGTGCCTCGGCGGGCAGCCGGAACACTGAAGCTTTCTTT.

The rearrangement joins TRBV6-1 to TRBJ2-5; possibly TRBD2 for D (6 bases). The germline gives CDR1 MNHNS, CDR2 SASEGT. V lost 1 base to trimming and J lost 5 bases, with 14 bases between them. The CDR3 runs 15 residues. As DNA, the CDR3 is TGTGCCAGCAGTGAAGGGGGGTCAGGAGGGGAGACCCAGTACTTC. Translation: CASSEGGSGGETQYF.

This clone was seen once. V usage is TRBV5-1 and J usage is TRBJ2-1; D might be TRBD2 (7 bases). Trimming left V 1 base short and J 7 bases short, with 12 bases between. The CDR3 runs to 14 residues. Germline V lookup: CDR1 SGHRS, CDR2 YFSETQ. CDR3 coding DNA: TGCGCCAGCAGCTTGCGGGGGGCCGAAAATGAGCAGTTCTTC. Encoded protein: CASSLRGAENEQFF.

The chain combines TRBV7-9 with TRBJ1-2; TRBD1 agrees at 8 bases. The CDR3 extends over 16 amino acids. Losses at the gene ends were 0 bases for V and 3 bases for J; bases not matched to a gene: 6. In germline, CDR1 is SEHNR, CDR2 FQNEAQ (reference sequence). In DNA form, the CDR3 reads TGTGCCAGCAGCTTAGCGGTAGGACAGGGCGACTATGGCTACACCTTC. Translated, it gives CASSLAVGQGDYGYTF.

The chain couples TRBV5-6 to TRBJ1-5; 8 bases fit TRBD1. This CDR3 has 13 amino acids. Germline CDR1 reads SGHDT; CDR2 reads YYEEEE. The trim removed 4 bases at V and 5 bases at J, leaving 2 bases unmatched. The CDR3 is CASSTTGDQPQHF. CDR3 DNA sequence: TGTGCCAGCAGCACGACAGGGGATCAGCCCCAGCATTTT.

The CDR3: CASRSKRVSGANVLTF. Written as DNA, the CDR3 is TGTGCCAGCAGGTCGAAGCGGGTCTCTGGGGCCAACGTCCTGACTTTC. The gene calls are TRBV27 and TRBJ2-6, with a weak D call TRBD2 (6 bases). Looked up from germline, CDR1 is MNHEY and CDR2 is SMNVEV (reference sequence). The CDR3 length is 16 residues. V was trimmed by 6 bases and J by 0 bases, leaving 12 bases between them. Filled out from reference TRBV27 and TRBJ2-6, the complete variable domain reads EAQVTQNPRYLITVTGKKLTVTCSQNMNHEYMSWYRQDPGLGLRQIYYSMNVEVTDKGDVPEGYKVSRKEKRNFPLILESPSPNQTSLYFCASRSKRVSGANVLTFGAGSRLTVL.

This rearrangement joins TRBV5-4 to TRBJ1-1; no clear D. Germline-derived CDR1 and CDR2 are SGHNT and YYREEE (reference sequence). V was shortened by 4 bases and J by 1 base, with 17 bases between the two germline ends. This CDR3 region has 16 residues. DNA for the CDR3: TGTGCCAGCAGCCGCCTGGGGAGGGCCCAGAACACTGAAGCTTTCTTT. Its protein is CASSRLGRAQNTEAFF.

The chain is built from TRBV2 and TRBJ1-5, with unresolved D. Trimming cost V 3 bases and J 0 bases, with 6 bases left between them. Germline assignment: CDR1 SNHLY and CDR2 FYNNEI. This CDR3 is built from 14 residues. The CDR3, as DNA: TGTGCCAGCAGTGAGAGTAATAGCAATCAGCCCCAGCATTTT. Amino acid sequence: CASSESNSNQPQHF.

The CDR3 reads CASSVGPTLYGYTF. CDR3 nucleotides: TGTGCCAGCAGCGTGGGCCCTACCCTCTATGGCTACACCTTC. The chain employs TRBV7-8 and TRBJ1-2; no firm D call. The V end was cut by 5 bases, the J end by 4 bases, with 14 bases between. The CDR3 is 14 residues long. Looked up from germline, CDR1 is SGHVS and CDR2 is FQNEAQ. Complete variable domain (other parts from reference TRBV7-8 and TRBJ1-2): GAGVSQSPRYKVAKRGQDVALRCDPISGHVSLFWYQQALGQGPEFLTYFQNEAQLDKSGLPSDRFFAERPEGSVSTLKIQRTQQEDSAVYLCASSVGPTLYGYTFGSGTRLTVV.

The chain carries TRBV4-3 and TRBJ2-5, with TRBD1 identical over 7 bases. CDR1 LGHNA and CDR2 YSLEER come from the germline V gene. J was trimmed by 5 bases and V by 5 bases; bases with no gene match: 14. This CDR3 is built from 16 residues. CDR3 amino acids: CASSADRAKAHETQYF. CDR3 nucleotide sequence: TGCGCCAGCAGCGCAGACAGGGCGAAGGCCCACGAGACCCAGTACTTC.

The gene calls are TRBV19 and TRBJ2-4, with 7 positions matching TRBD1. V shed 6 bases, J shed 8 bases, and the junction held 4 bases outside the gene matches. This CDR3 contains 12 residues. Germline V lookup: CDR1 LNHDA, CDR2 SQIVND (reference sequence). CDR3 coding DNA: TGTGCCAGTAGGGAGACAGGGCACATTCAGTACTTC. It specifies CASRETGHIQYF.